These 2 T cell receptor beta chains originate from one sample sequenced in a study of blood T cells in healthy people across ages. The second PCR ran roughly 7 to 12 cycles with a sample-barcoded 5' primer and J-beta primers. TCRdb called the 5' RACE reads again in MiXCR, with one record for every CDR3 protein. In the table there are 1.8 million or so distinct CDR3 sequences, 39% of which are singletons. The sample taken for sequencing was blood. The receptors come from a human donor in good health.

This clonotype was observed a handful of times. The chain links TRBV6-6 to TRBJ2-1, with D hard to call. This CDR3 spans 11 amino acids. V lost 3 bases and J lost 13, with 10 bases in between. Per the germline V gene, CDR1 is MNHNY and CDR2 is SVGAGI (reference sequence). CDR3 coding DNA: TGTGCCAGCAGTTATTCAGAGACCCAGTTCTTC. It yields the protein CASSYSETQFF.

This clonotype was recorded only once. The V gene is TRBV20-1, the J gene TRBJ2-3; D is possibly TRBD2 (6 bases). The germline CDR1 and CDR2 sequences are DFQATT and SNEGSKA (reference sequence). Trimming pared 1 base from V and 6 bases from J, leaving 14 bases between. The CDR3 is 14 residues long. The CDR3 loop is CSARAGTARDTQYF. CDR3 DNA sequence: TGCAGTGCTAGAGCGGGGACTGCGAGGGATACGCAGTATTTT.